A selection of T cell receptor beta chains follows, all from one sample in a study of OX40 agonist ivuxolimab in advanced cancers. The repertoire was sequenced with immunoSEQ multiplex PCR; TCRdb's copy has only in-frame clones and lacks some. The sample lists around 62,000 clones, more than 70% occurring once. The starting material was CD4+ or CD8+ T cells sorted from blood, obtained in a trial of the OX40 agonist ivuxolimab. The source is an adult with an advanced solid tumor such as melanoma, head and neck, liver or kidney cancer. Both conserved end residues are part of each CDR3.

CASSWSEGNTEAFF	TRBV5-1	TRBJ1-1
CASSGPRTDTQYF	TRBV2	TRBJ2-3
CASSQDENGGPTDTQYF	TRBV4-2	TRBJ2-3
CASSQARSNQPQHF	TRBV4-1	TRBJ1-5
CASSPGVTSERVSSYNEQFF	TRBV5-8	TRBJ2-1
CASSPTGGGLAEAFF	TRBV28	TRBJ1-1
CASGPGLAEQFF	TRBV19	TRBJ2-1
CASRLRQGGNTEAFF	TRBV7-2	TRBJ1-1
CASSISGALNYGYTF	TRBV19	TRBJ1-2
CASSLVAGGTTEAFF	TRBV5-4	TRBJ1-1
CASSLVVGRNTEAFF	TRBV5-1	TRBJ1-1
CASTPDGAHMNTEAFF	TRBV5-1	TRBJ1-1
CASSLPRDRFELSDYEQYF	TRBV7-8	TRBJ2-7
CASRAGTNTEAFF	TRBV10-2	TRBJ1-1
CASSPQGATNEKLFF	TRBV5-1	TRBJ1-4
CASSFSDGSDTQYF	TRBV5-1	TRBJ2-3
CASSQGTADTGELFF	TRBV18	TRBJ2-2
CASSFLGTGNTEAFF	TRBV5-6	TRBJ1-1
CASSGQGRYGYTF	TRBV2	TRBJ1-2
CASSPVGANYGYTF	TRBV27	TRBJ1-2
CASSLGLGGAQHF	TRBV5-4	TRBJ1-5
CASMLAGAETQYF	TRBV2	TRBJ2-5